This T cell receptor (beta chain) was captured in a study of blood T cell repertoires in COVID-19. Background on the study: Samples representing acute and convalescent COVID-19 were sourced from the United States, Italy and Spain. From T cells, B-cell-depleted T cells, or PBMCs came the material, which was cDNA or gDNA.

In the original analysis: Amplifying reference gene primers gave estimates of nucleated cell counts. Clones were read by immunoSEQ multiplex PCR, and TCRdb kept only the in-frame ones, dropping some. That table gives V, J and clone size, and the DNA gave D and trimming. The data contain hundreds of thousands of clones, 85% to 90% of them seen just once; the ten biggest clones take up roughly 1.6%. Germline V lookup: CDR1 SGHKS, CDR2 YYEKEE (reference sequence). V was pared by 3 bases and J by 4 bases, with 7 bases of the junction left unmatched. The CDR3 has 15 residues. This clone was seen a single time.

The V call is TRBV5-5, the J call TRBJ2-7; the match to TRBD1 covers 10 bases. This clonotype was obtained from a woman aged 40-49 years who had recovered from COVID-19. Sequenced material: peripheral blood. CDR3 sequence (DNA): TGTGCCAGCAGCTCGCCGGGACAGGGGATGTACGAGCAGTACTTC. It codes for CASSSPGQGMYEQYF.